This TCR beta chain emerged from a study of T cells in Graves' hyperthyroidism and ophthalmopathy. TCR beta CDR3 sequences were amplified from RNA transcripts. The HTBI primer set was used in a first-round RT-PCR of the TCR CDR3. TCRdb redid the calling of the multiplex PCR reads with MiXCR, one entry per CDR3 protein. The sample gives 400,000 or so distinct CDR3 sequences, roughly 15% of which show up once; 15% to 20% is in the top ten. This clonotype showed up just once. As yet, its antigen is unknown. Study findings and constraints: Blood also showed most of the thyroid clonotypes that were expanded above 0.001.

Exclusions: uncontrolled infection, other autoimmune disease, pregnancy, lactation. PBMCs were obtained from 7.5 to 10 ml fresh peripheral blood. The V gene's germline CDR1 is SNHLY and CDR2 FYNNEI. This CDR3 region has 15 residues. The trim removed 2 bases at V and 3 bases at J, leaving 3 bases unmatched. Material: blood. The origin of this receptor is a woman aged 55-69 years with Graves' ophthalmopathy. The chain carries TRBV2 and TRBJ2-7, with TRBD2 identical over 11 bases. The CDR3 region is CASSELGLADYEQYF. The CDR3 DNA follows: TGTGCCAGCAGTGAACTGGGACTAGCGGACTACGAGCAGTACTTC.